This TCR beta chain emerged from a study of blood T cell repertoires in COVID-19. On the study more broadly: Both acute and convalescent COVID-19 samples were obtained from the United States, Italy and Spain.

The germline V gene has CDR1 LGHDT and CDR2 YNNKEL (reference sequence). The CDR3 sequence is 13 residues long. The V end was cut by 1 base, the J end by 7 bases, with 8 bases between. Concerning this clone itself: Other nucleotide sequences in the sample specify the same CDR3.

This table comes from immunoSEQ multiplex PCR, and its TCRdb copy is limited to in-frame clones, with some not included. The sample consists of 300,000 or so clones, approximately 84% of them appearing once. The chain uses TRBV3-1 (or the pseudogene TRBV3-2) and TRBJ2-1, with D tentatively TRBD1 (6 bases). The sample consisted of PBMCs or T cells enriched from blood (not recorded which). This clonotype was obtained from a woman aged 25-40 years who had recovered from COVID-19. The CDR3 nucleotides are TGTGCCAGCAGCCAAGGAGGGGGTAATGAGCAGTTCTTC. Its translation: CASSQGGGNEQFF.